This T cell receptor beta chain was sequenced in a study of post-analysis software for immune sequencing data. For the study at large: Courses of disease covered relapsing-remitting, secondary progressive and progressive-relapsing multiple sclerosis. Study findings and constraints: With F measure, samples from one preparation batch clustered together strongly. TRBV segments more frequent in patients than in controls numbered five and included TRBV5-6, TRBV5-1 and TRBV20-1. Multiple sclerosis patients had significantly lower normalized Chao1 diversity than controls.

Carried by the TCR beta cDNA libraries were unique molecular identifiers. Roughly 0.5 million cDNA molecules were obtained from approximately 0.91 to 9.4 million T cells. TCRdb itself ran the PCR reads through MiXCR, one entry per CDR3 protein. The sample contains a few hundred thousand distinct CDR3 sequences, approximately 33% of which appear only once. Only a few counts were recorded for this clonotype. Antigen: not known. With 8 bases clipped from V and 8 bases from J, the junction kept 5 bases outside the gene matches. The CDR3 contains 11 residues. The germline CDR1 and CDR2 sequences are DFQATT and SNEGSKA (reference sequence).

The rearrangement uses TRBV20-1 and TRBJ2-3; 9 bases agree with TRBD2. The sequencing sample was made of blood. The receptor was derived from a girl aged 5 to 17 with multiple sclerosis. CDR3 DNA: TGCAGTTTCCGCGGGGGGGCTACGCAGTATTTT. It specifies CSFRGGATQYF.